A single sample gave rise to the 26 T cell receptor beta chains below, sequenced in a study of blood T cells in healthy people across ages (dated by TCRdb to the mid-2010s). The library was made by 5' RACE. Sequenced using an Illumina HiSeq 2500. A second roughly 6 to 12 cycle PCR used a sample-barcoded 5' primer and a J-beta primer mix. TCRdb itself trimmed the public reads at Q25 with fastp, ran MiXCR and retained productive beta chains. Rows are unified per CDR3 protein, each entry keeping the most common DNA and genes. The sample includes about 1,500,000 distinct CDR3 sequences, with 28% observed a single time. Together, the top ten hold 7.7% of the sample. Specimen: blood. Source of these receptors: a woman aged 30 to 39 in good health.

This clonotype was seen ten or more times. This chain links TRBV9 with TRBJ1-2; 9 nucleotides match TRBD1. The CDR3 spans 15 residues. CDR1 SGDLS and CDR2 YYNGEE come from the germline V gene. Trimming cost V 5 bases and J 4 bases; bases outside gene matches: 9. The CDR3 coding sequence is TGTGCCAGCAGTGCTCCGGGACAGGGAGTCTATGGCTACACCTTC. This sequence encodes CASSAPGQGVYGYTF.

Remarks on this clonotype: Its ends do not fully match the called genes, so a read error is possible. The chain links TRBV7-9 to TRBJ2-1; 9 bases are a match to TRBD1. Germline lookup yields CDR1 SEHNR and CDR2 FQNEAQ (reference sequence). CDR3 size: 14 residues. For the CDR3, the DNA is TGTGCCGGCAGCTCCCGGGACAGGGTAAATGAGCAGTTCTTC. Translation: CAGSSRDRVNEQFF.

Regarding this clonotype: A much larger clone sits a single nucleotide away, making a read error possible. The chain employs TRBV6-6 and TRBJ2-3; D gene ambiguous. Germline CDR1 MNHNY, CDR2 SVGAGI (reference sequence). The CDR3 covers 13 residues. CDR3 sequence (DNA): TGTACCAGCAGTTACGTGAGCACAGATACGCAGTATTTT. This translates into CTSSYVSTDTQYF.

Concerning this clonotype: A read error may account for a junction end that differs from germline. The rearrangement uses TRBV29-1 and TRBJ2-1, with a tentative D call TRBD2 (6 bases). This CDR3 spans 14 amino acids. Germline-derived CDR1 and CDR2 are SQVTM and ANQGSEA. DNA of the CDR3: TGCAGCATTGAAGATAGCGGACCCCACAATGAGCAGTTCTTC. Translated: CSIEDSGPHNEQFF.

J is TRBJ2-7 and V is TRBV7-9; no clear D gene. The CDR3 is 13 amino acids. CDR1 is SEHNR and CDR2 is FQNEAQ in the germline V gene (reference sequence). With 4 bases removed from V and 4 bases from J, the gap between germline ends came to 11 bases. The CDR3 DNA is TGTGCCAGCAGCTCCGCTAATTGGTACGAGCAGTACTTC. Protein product: CASSSANWYEQYF.

This clonotype occurred a few times. The chain couples TRBV10-2 to TRBJ2-1, with a weak D call TRBD2 (7 bases). Germline V lookup: CDR1 WSHSY, CDR2 SAAADI. The CDR3 has 15 residues. V dropped 7 bases and J dropped 3 bases, with 16 bases sitting between them. The CDR3 nucleotides are TGCGCCAGCACTGAAGGCGGGGGCGACTACAATGAGCAGTTCTTC. It translates to CASTEGGGDYNEQFF.

CDR3 in amino acids: CASSPHEGREAYEQYF. The CDR3 DNA follows: TGTGCCAGCAGTCCCCACGAGGGGCGGGAGGCATACGAGCAGTACTTC. The chain employs TRBV27 and TRBJ2-7, with 8 bases lining up with TRBD2. This CDR3 spans 16 amino acids. In germline, CDR1 is MNHEY, CDR2 SMNVEV (reference sequence). J was trimmed by 4 bases and V by 5 bases; bases with no gene match: 13.

With regard to this clonotype: The junction does not match germline at one end; this may be a read error. Here the CDR3 DNA reads TGCAGTGCTGGCCCGCCGGACTGTGGTAGTTGCTTC. It is translated as CSAGPPDCGSCF. The V and J genes are TRBV20-1 and TRBJ2-1; D is perhaps TRBD2 (5 bases). The length of the CDR3 is 12 residues. Germline V gene lookup returns CDR1 DFQATT and CDR2 SNEGSKA (reference sequence).

This chain links TRBV18 with TRBJ2-1; 9 bases agree with TRBD2. The CDR3 consists of 14 residues. Germline V lookup: CDR1 KGHSH, CDR2 LQKENI. The V segment lost 3 bases and the J segment 7 bases; nucleotides outside the gene matches: 4. For the CDR3, the DNA is TGTGCCAGCTCACCCGGACTAGCGACGAATGAGCAGTTCTTC. It is translated as CASSPGLATNEQFF.

This clonotype has a single count. The rearrangement uses TRBV6-2 or TRBV6-3 and TRBJ1-1; tentatively, D is TRBD1 (5 bases). Germline CDR1 and CDR2: MNHEY and SVGEGT. CDR3 length equals 15 residues. Trimming removed 8 bases at V and 2 bases at J, with 18 bases between. The CDR3 sequence: CASFARGSLNTEAFF. The CDR3 DNA follows: TGTGCCAGCTTCGCGAGGGGCAGTCTTAACACTGAAGCTTTCTTT.

This clonotype was counted only a few times. V usage is TRBV12-5 and J usage is TRBJ1-2; D is unclear. The CDR3 length is 14 residues. The germline V and J ends were trimmed by 1 base and 7 bases, with 13 bases remaining between them. Germline V gene data show CDR1 as LGHNT and CDR2 as FRNRAP. Here the CDR3 DNA reads TGTGCTAGTGGTTTGGCCCCCCAACGGGGTGGCTACACCTTC. Its translation is CASGLAPQRGGYTF.

This clonotype was seen at least ten times. The chain has TRBV20-1 and TRBJ2-1; D gene uncertain. Looked up from germline, CDR1 is DFQATT and CDR2 is SNEGSKA (reference sequence). The CDR3 extends over 14 amino acids. V was clipped by 0 bases and J by 7 bases, with 13 bases between them. The CDR3 DNA is TGCAGTGCTAGAGATCCCCTAGTCGGTAATGAGCAGTTCTTC. This gives the protein CSARDPLVGNEQFF.

The V call is TRBV12-5, the J call TRBJ2-1, with TRBD2 matching over 11 bases. The CDR3 extends over 16 amino acids. The ends lost 7 bases at V and 6 bases at J; junction bases unmatched: 11. Germline values: CDR1 LGHNT, CDR2 FRNRAP. CDR3: CASDSPTSGIGNEQFF. The CDR3, as DNA: TGTGCTAGTGACTCACCGACTAGCGGGATCGGCAATGAGCAGTTCTTC. The complete variable domain, with remaining parts taken from reference TRBV12-5 and TRBJ2-1, reads DARVTQTPRHKVTEMGQEVTMRCQPILGHNTVFWYRQTMMQGLELLAYFRNRAPLDDSGMPKDRFSAEMPDATLATLKIQPSEPRDSAVYFCASDSPTSGIGNEQFFGPGTRLTVL.

The chain joins TRBV15 to TRBJ1-2; 9 bases are shared with TRBD1. This CDR3 spans 12 amino acids. Losses at the gene ends were 5 bases for V and 7 bases for J; bases not matched to a gene: 2. Germline assignment: CDR1 LNHNV and CDR2 YYDKDF (reference sequence). The CDR3 here is CATSAQGAGYTF. CDR3 sequence (DNA): TGTGCCACCAGCGCACAGGGGGCTGGCTACACCTTC.

The CDR3 nucleotides are TGTGCCAGCAGTCCCAGGGACAGGGGGGCTCGGGAGCAGTACTTC. This codes for CASSPRDRGAREQYF. The rearrangement joins TRBV27 to TRBJ2-7; 11 bases fit TRBD1. Germline loops: CDR1 MNHEY, CDR2 SMNVEV (reference sequence). The CDR3 is made up of 15 amino acids. V was clipped by 5 bases and J by 7 bases; unmatched bases: 10.

The chain carries TRBV28 and TRBJ1-2, with 9 bases lining up with TRBD1. Unmatched junction bases numbered 8, after V lost 5 bases and J lost 7 bases. Germline loops: CDR1 MDHEN, CDR2 SYDVKM. The CDR3 length is 14 residues. CDR3 bases: TGTGCCAGCAGTCTCACAGGGGGCGAGGTTGGCTACACCTTC. It translates to CASSLTGGEVGYTF.

The chain carries TRBV10-3 and TRBJ2-7, with D maybe TRBD1 (6 bases). The CDR3 consists of 14 residues. Germline assignment: CDR1 ENHRY and CDR2 SYGVKD. Trimming removed 6 bases at V and 0 bases at J, with 12 bases between. CDR3 sequence reads: CAISRDTSSYEQYF. The DNA for the CDR3 is TGTGCCATCAGCCGGGACACCTCCTCCTACGAGCAGTACTTC.

This clonotype was recorded at least ten times. Here the CDR3 reads CSARGGGGVSYNEQFF. Here the CDR3 DNA reads TGCAGTGCTAGAGGCGGAGGCGGGGTCTCCTACAATGAGCAGTTCTTC. The chain links TRBV20-1 to TRBJ2-1, with D tentatively TRBD2 (6 bases). Between the trimmed V and J ends, which lost 1 base and 0 bases, there was a span of 13 bases. CDR3 length: 16 residues. Germline CDR1 reads DFQATT; CDR2 reads SNEGSKA (reference sequence).

This clonotype was seen many times. The chain joins TRBV29-1 to TRBJ1-5, with no clear D. The CDR3 consists of 12 residues. Germline CDR1 and CDR2: SQVTM and ANQGSEA. V dropped 6 bases and J dropped 2 bases, with 8 bases sitting between them. For the CDR3, the DNA is TGCAGCGTCGCGGAAGGCAATCAGCCCCAGCATTTT. Protein sequence: CSVAEGNQPQHF.

The V gene is TRBV5-1, the J gene TRBJ2-5, with D unresolved. V was pared by 3 bases and J by 11 bases, with 17 bases between. CDR1 and CDR2 (germline): SGHRS, YFSETQ. The CDR3 is 13 residues long. This CDR3 reads CASSSETTYKQYF. The DNA of the CDR3 is TGCGCCAGCAGCTCCGAGACAACCTACAAGCAGTACTTC. The whole variable domain, filled in from reference TRBV5-1 and TRBJ2-5, reads KAGVTQTPRYLIKTRGQQVTLSCSPISGHRSVSWYQQTPGQGLQFLFEYFSETQRNKGNFPGRFSGRQFSNSRSEMNVSTLELGDSALYLCASSSETTYKQYFGPGTRLLVL.

To note about this clonotype: A much bigger clone sits one base away, suggesting this may be a read error. The chain uses TRBV12-3 or TRBV12-4 and TRBJ2-5; D possibly corresponds to TRBD2 (5 bases). Trimming took 6 bases from V and 0 from J, leaving 8 bases between them. This CDR3 region has 13 residues. The CDR3 sequence is CASRFGDQETQYF. CDR3 sequence (DNA): TGTGCCAGCAGGTTCGGGGACCAAGAGACCCAGTACTTC.

The chain uses TRBV6-5 and TRBJ2-3; D might be TRBD2 (6 bases). Trimming shortened V by 6 bases and J by 6 bases, and 19 bases separated the two germline ends. CDR1 MNHEY and CDR2 SVGAGI come from the germline V gene. The length of the CDR3 is 15 residues. CDR3 loop: CASSSAGRMADTQYF. The CDR3 nucleotides are TGTGCCAGCAGCTCCGCAGGGAGGATGGCGGATACGCAGTATTTT.

About this clonotype: This may be a read error: a much more frequent sequence differs by one nucleotide. The chain recombines TRBV6-2 or TRBV6-3 with TRBJ2-4; D is unclear. This CDR3 is built from 16 residues. Germline CDR1 reads MNHEY; CDR2 reads SVGEGT. Trimming stripped 1 base from V and 5 bases from J, with 15 bases between. CDR3 sequence (DNA): TGTGCCAGCAGTTACTATTCGGAAACTACCGAAAACATTCAGTACTTC. It is translated as CASSYYSETTENIQYF.

The chain combines TRBV4-3 with TRBJ1-2; D is perhaps TRBD1 (6 bases). Germline CDR1 is LGHNA and CDR2 is YSLEER. The CDR3 length is 13 residues. V lost 3 bases and J lost 13, with 18 bases in between. In DNA, the CDR3 is TGCGCCAGCAGCCAGGACCGGGACACGGACTCCACCTTC. Its translation: CASSQDRDTDSTF.

This clonotype appeared a few times. The chain links TRBV28 to TRBJ2-5; no clear D gene. CDR1 is MDHEN and CDR2 is SYDVKM in the germline V gene. The V and J ends lost 5 bases and 5 bases respectively, with 15 bases between them. This CDR3 has 14 amino acids. The CDR3: CASSGPISLETQYF. DNA of the CDR3: TGTGCCAGCAGTGGTCCTATCTCCCTGGAGACCCAGTACTTC.

The chain links TRBV6-2 or TRBV6-3 to TRBJ2-7, with 7 bases that match TRBD1. This CDR3 spans 13 amino acids. The trim removed 6 bases at V and 2 bases at J, leaving 4 bases unmatched. Germline V gene data show CDR1 as MNHEY and CDR2 as SVGEGT. The CDR3 coding sequence is TGTGCCAGCAGGGATGACAGGGCCTACGAGCAGTACTTC. Its translation is CASRDDRAYEQYF.